This entry lists 15 T cell receptor beta chains sequenced from one sample in a study of blood T cell repertoires in COVID-19. Sequenced by immunoSEQ multiplex PCR; TCRdb stores in-frame clones only, minus some. Of 300,000 to 350,000 clones in the sample, 80% to 90% were seen once. The sample taken for sequencing was PBMCs or T cells enriched from blood (not recorded which). All receptors derive from a man aged 25-40 years who had recovered from COVID-19.

Only one count was recorded for this clone. J is TRBJ1-1 and V is TRBV4-3; the match to TRBD1 covers 7 bases. The J segment lost 6 bases and the V segment lost 1 base, leaving 8 bases of the junction unmatched. CDR1 LGHNA and CDR2 YSLEER come from the germline V gene. The CDR3 is made up of 15 amino acids. In DNA, the CDR3 is TGCGCCAGCAGCCAAGGAAGAGGGGGCAGCGCTGAAGCTTTCTTT. It codes for CASSQGRGGSAEAFF.

This rearrangement joins TRBV7-2 to TRBJ1-2; 8 bases fit TRBD1. Germline V lookup: CDR1 SGHTA, CDR2 FQGNSA. The ends lost 5 bases at V and 3 bases at J; junction bases unmatched: 5. This CDR3 has 14 residues. CDR3 sequence reads: CASSPRGQDYGYTF. CDR3 DNA sequence: TGTGCCAGCAGCCCCAGGGGACAGGACTATGGCTACACCTTC. Full variable domain (rest looked up from reference TRBV7-2 and TRBJ1-2): GAGVSQSPSNKVTEKGKDVELRCDPISGHTALYWYRQSLGQGLEFLIYFQGNSAPDKSGLPSDRFSAERTGGSVSTLTIQRTQQEDSAVYLCASSPRGQDYGYTFGSGTRLTVV.

The chain combines TRBV5-1 with TRBJ2-7, with D unclear. Per germline, CDR1 SGHRS and CDR2 YFSETQ. Trimming removed 0 bases at V and 6 bases at J, with 16 bases between. The length of the CDR3 is 15 residues. DNA for the CDR3: TGCGCCAGCAGCTTGGGATTGGGCCGTGGTTTCGAGCAGTACTTC. This translates into CASSLGLGRGFEQYF.

The V call is TRBV30, the J call TRBJ2-3; tentative D call: TRBD1 (6 bases). Trimming stripped 4 bases from V and 4 bases from J, with 9 bases between. Germline V gene lookup returns CDR1 GTSNPN and CDR2 SVGIG (reference sequence). The CDR3 is 12 residues long. CDR3 region: CAWISGADTQYF. The DNA of the CDR3 is TGTGCCTGGATATCAGGGGCAGATACGCAGTATTTT.

The rearrangement joins TRBV5-1 to TRBJ1-1; possible D gene TRBD1, 5 bases. There are 13 residues in the CDR3. CDR1 is SGHRS, CDR2 YFSETQ, per germline. The V gene lost 1 base and the J gene lost 6 bases, with 10 bases spanning the gap. This CDR3 reads CASSLSGLPEAFF. DNA for the CDR3: TGCGCCAGCAGCTTGTCAGGGCTCCCTGAAGCTTTCTTT.

This chain uses TRBV9 with TRBJ2-4, with 8 bases matching TRBD2. Per the germline V gene, CDR1 is SGDLS and CDR2 is YYNGEE. CDR3 size: 14 residues. The trim removed 5 bases at V and 12 bases at J, leaving 13 bases unmatched. The CDR3 DNA sequence: TGTGCCAGCAGGGAGGAAAGTCGGGGGGGCCGTCAGTACTTC. It specifies CASREESRGGRQYF.

This chain links TRBV7-2 with TRBJ1-2, with 11 bases that match TRBD1. CDR3 length: 15 amino acids. Germline V CDR1 and CDR2: SGHTA, FQGNSA. The ends lost 0 bases at V and 4 bases at J; junction bases unmatched: 1. The chain's CDR3 is CASSLAGTGGYGYTF. The CDR3 DNA sequence: TGTGCCAGCAGCTTAGCGGGGACAGGGGGCTATGGCTACACCTTC.

The chain carries TRBV5-1 and TRBJ1-2, with 8 nucleotides matching TRBD1. Germline V lookup: CDR1 SGHRS, CDR2 YFSETQ. This CDR3 is built from 17 residues. The V gene end was trimmed by 0 bases and the J gene end by 3 bases; junction bases not matched to a gene: 10. CDR3 protein: CASSLVRNRGIDYGYTF. CDR3 DNA: TGCGCCAGCAGCTTGGTCAGAAACAGGGGGATTGACTATGGCTACACCTTC.

The chain has TRBV5-1 and TRBJ2-6; D may be TRBD1 (5 bases). V shed 2 bases and J shed 4 bases, with 13 bases lying between them. CDR3 length: 16 amino acids. Germline V gene sequence: CDR1 SGHRS, CDR2 YFSETQ. CDR3 bases: TGCGCCAGCAGCTTAATCAGGGTAGCAGGGGCCAACGTCCTGACTTTC. Protein: CASSLIRVAGANVLTF. Drawing the rest from reference TRBV5-1 and TRBJ2-6, the complete variable domain is KAGVTQTPRYLIKTRGQQVTLSCSPISGHRSVSWYQQTPGQGLQFLFEYFSETQRNKGNFPGRFSGRQFSNSRSEMNVSTLELGDSALYLCASSLIRVAGANVLTFGAGSRLTVL.

The chain carries TRBV29-1 and TRBJ1-2; 7 bases agree with TRBD1. Germline V lookup: CDR1 SQVTM, CDR2 ANQGSEA. Trimming took 2 bases from V and 1 from J; bases not matched to a gene: 7. The CDR3 runs 15 residues. CDR3 sequence: CSVEIEQGLNYGYTF. CDR3 DNA sequence: TGCAGCGTTGAAATCGAACAGGGGCTTAACTATGGCTACACCTTC.

CDR3 sequence reads: CASSFGGVFTEAFF. The CDR3 DNA is TGTGCCAGCAGCTTTGGGGGGGTTTTCACTGAAGCTTTCTTT. The J gene is TRBJ1-1, the V gene TRBV5-4, with a possible D match to TRBD1 (5 bases). The V gene lost 2 bases and the J gene lost 4 bases, with 12 bases spanning the gap. The CDR3 runs to 14 residues. The germline V gene encodes CDR1 SGHNT and CDR2 YYREEE (reference sequence).

The rearrangement links TRBV5-6 to TRBJ1-5, with D perhaps TRBD1 (5 bases). The CDR3 spans 16 residues. The V and J ends lost 4 bases and 4 bases respectively, with 18 bases between them. Germline V gene data show CDR1 as SGHDT and CDR2 as YYEEEE. The DNA for the CDR3 is TGTGCCAGCAGCACCTCTGCCAGGGTTTGGAATCAGCCCCAGCATTTT. It yields the protein CASSTSARVWNQPQHF. Drawing the rest from reference TRBV5-6 and TRBJ1-5, the complete variable domain is DAGVTQSPTHLIKTRGQQVTLRCSPKSGHDTVSWYQQALGQGPQFIFQYYEEEERQRGNFPDRFSGHQFPNYSSELNVNALLLGDSALYLCASSTSARVWNQPQHFGDGTRLSIL.

With respect to this clone: One junction end disagrees with the germline gene, perhaps due to a read error. The V gene is TRBV7-9, the J gene TRBJ1-2, with 9 bases fitting TRBD1. The CDR3 totals 12 residues. CDR1 is SEHNR, CDR2 FQNEAQ, per germline (reference sequence). This chain's CDR3 is CASSPGQGLGAF. CDR3 nucleotide sequence: TGTGCCAGCAGCCCGGGACAGGGTCTTGGGGCATTC.

The rearrangement links TRBV2 to TRBJ2-7; D gene unclear. This CDR3 has 13 amino acids. V lost 6 bases and J lost 3, with 12 bases in between. CDR1 is SNHLY and CDR2 is FYNNEI in the germline V gene. CDR3 in amino acids: CASSVNLDYEQYF. In nucleotides, the CDR3 is TGTGCCAGCAGCGTCAACCTAGACTACGAGCAGTACTTC.

The CDR3 nucleotides read TGTGCCAGCAGCCAAGATTTCGGTGGCTACACCTTC. The encoded protein is CASSQDFGGYTF. The gene calls are TRBV4-2 and TRBJ1-2; D gene uncertain. V gave up 0 bases and J gave up 7 bases, with 6 bases separating them. This CDR3 has 12 residues. Germline loops: CDR1 LGHNA, CDR2 YNFKEQ.